The clone carrying this T cell receptor (beta chain) showed up many times. This sample was taken from a study of T cells in Graves' hyperthyroidism and ophthalmopathy. Hyperthyroidism in the patients, aged 18 to 65, was newly diagnosed and under 2 months in duration. Thyroid ultrasound, orbital computed tomography, clinical symptoms, and serum thyroxine and TRAb underpinned diagnoses. Germline CDR1 and CDR2: SNHLY and FYNNEI. Trimming pared 3 bases from V and 9 bases from J, leaving 14 bases between. This CDR3 has 13 residues. RNA transcripts provided the source from which TCR beta CDR3 regions were amplified. Initially, a first-round RT-PCR of the TCR CDR3 employed the HTBI primer set. TCRdb analysed the multiplex PCR reads with MiXCR anew, one entry per CDR3 protein. This table has roughly 300,000 distinct CDR3 sequences, about 14% appearing once.

This sequence originates from a woman younger than 45 with Graves' hyperthyroidism. V gene TRBV2 combines with J gene TRBJ1-2; TRBD1 is a possible D gene (5 bases). Sequencing used blood. The CDR3 nucleotides read TGTGCCAGCAGTGAGATTGGGGCTCGAAGCTACACCTTC. This gives the protein CASSEIGARSYTF.